The rows below give T cell receptor beta chains drawn from one sample of a study of cytotoxic CD8 clonotypes in ibrutinib-treated CLL. Using immunoSEQ multiplex PCR, the repertoire was profiled, and TCRdb retains in-frame clones only, with some absent. The sample shows around 140,000 clones, about 70% of them seen only once. The sample consisted of PBMCs, taken after 24 months of ibrutinib treatment. These receptor sequences come from a human donor with chronic lymphocytic leukemia. CDR3s include the opening cysteine and the closing phenylalanine or tryptophan. Fields, in order: J gene, clone size, V gene, D gene, CDR3 protein, CDR3 DNA. A D gene is named only where the DNA matches it firmly. Not every row has a clone size; where given, it reads once, few, many or a size class.

J: TRBJ1-2; size: -; V: TRBV18; D: -; CDR3: CASSPVRSSYGYTF; DNA: TGTGCCAGCTCACCAGTCCGCAGTAGCTATGGCTACACCTTC
J: TRBJ2-7; size: few; V: TRBV5-1; D: -; CDR3: CASSFSGGPTYEQYF; DNA: TGCGCCAGCAGCTTTAGTGGGGGTCCCACCTACGAGCAGTACTTC
J: TRBJ1-4; size: -; V: TRBV7-2; D: -; CDR3: CASSSQGMSEKLFF; DNA: TGTGCCAGCAGCTCACAGGGAATGAGTGAAAAACTGTTTTTT
J: TRBJ2-7; size: -; V: TRBV6-1; D: TRBD2; CDR3: CASRPTSGGPYEQYF; DNA: TGTGCCAGCAGGCCTACTAGCGGGGGACCCTACGAGCAGTACTTC
J: TRBJ1-5; size: -; V: TRBV11-2; D: -; CDR3: CASSLGGSNQPQHF; DNA: TGTGCCAGCAGCTTGGGTGGGAGCAATCAGCCCCAGCATTTT
J: TRBJ2-3; size: -; V: TRBV27; D: TRBD2; CDR3: CASGYGGARDTQYF; DNA: TGTGCCAGCGGGTACGGGGGGGCGCGCGATACGCAGTATTTT
J: TRBJ2-7; size: -; V: TRBV29-1; D: -; CDR3: CSVGLYSTGEQYF; DNA: TGCAGCGTTGGGTTGTACTCAACGGGCGAGCAGTACTTC
J: TRBJ1-1; size: -; V: TRBV11-2; D: -; CDR3: CASSFTGNTEAFF; DNA: TGTGCCAGCAGCTTCACAGGGAACACTGAAGCTTTCTTT
J: TRBJ2-3; size: -; V: TRBV4-2; D: -; CDR3: CASRFGPTTDTQYF; DNA: TGTGCCAGCAGGTTCGGGCCGACCACAGATACGCAGTATTTT
J: TRBJ1-3; size: few; V: TRBV6-5; D: -; CDR3: CATSGWGNTIYF; DNA: TGTGCCACCAGTGGGTGGGGGAACACCATATATTTT
J: TRBJ2-5; size: many; V: TRBV6-1; D: TRBD2; CDR3: CASSESFAGGTGTQYF; DNA: TGTGCCAGCAGTGAATCTTTTGCGGGGGGGACGGGGACCCAGTACTTC
J: TRBJ2-3; size: -; V: TRBV7-2; D: -; CDR3: CASSSASRPTDTQYF; DNA: TGTGCCAGCAGCTCAGCTTCTAGACCGACAGATACGCAGTATTTT
J: TRBJ1-1; size: -; V: TRBV7-8; D: -; CDR3: CASIFGTQNTEAFF; DNA: TGTGCCAGCATCTTTGGGACACAGAACACTGAAGCTTTCTTT
J: TRBJ2-3; size: -; V: TRBV4-2; D: -; CDR3: CASSQDWNGGLTDTQYF; DNA: TGTGCCAGCAGCCAGGACTGGAACGGGGGGCTCACAGATACGCAGTATTTT
J: TRBJ2-5; size: -; V: TRBV9; D: -; CDR3: CASSVVIPQGPQETQYF; DNA: TGTGCCAGCAGCGTAGTAATCCCCCAGGGGCCCCAAGAGACCCAGTACTTC
J: TRBJ2-3; size: few; V: TRBV7-3; D: -; CDR3: CASSFNAADTQYF; DNA: TGTGCCAGCAGCTTTAACGCGGCAGATACGCAGTATTTT
J: TRBJ2-3; size: -; V: TRBV19; D: TRBD2; CDR3: CASSLGGAGGDTQYF; DNA: TGTGCCAGTAGCCTCGGAGGAGCGGGGGGCGATACGCAGTATTTT
J: TRBJ2-2; size: -; V: TRBV2; D: -; CDR3: CASGWTSSGELFF; DNA: TGTGCCAGCGGATGGACGAGCTCCGGGGAGCTGTTTTTT
J: TRBJ2-1; size: -; V: TRBV10-3; D: TRBD2; CDR3: CATREGDEQFF; DNA: TGTGCCACCAGGGAGGGCGATGAGCAGTTCTTC
J: TRBJ1-1; size: -; V: TRBV14; D: -; CDR3: CASSQRSGLNTEAFF; DNA: TGTGCCAGCAGCCAAAGGAGTGGACTGAACACTGAAGCTTTCTTT
J: TRBJ1-5; size: -; V: TRBV6-5; D: TRBD1; CDR3: CASSLGHRGGQPQHF; DNA: TGTGCCAGCAGTTTAGGGCACAGGGGTGGTCAGCCCCAGCATTTT
J: TRBJ2-3; size: -; V: TRBV19; D: -; CDR3: CASSGDPWGTDTQYF; DNA: TGTGCCAGTAGTGGGGACCCCTGGGGGACAGATACGCAGTATTTT
J: TRBJ1-2; size: -; V: TRBV9; D: TRBD1; CDR3: CASSPDRPYGYTF; DNA: TGTGCCAGCAGCCCGGACAGGCCCTATGGCTACACCTTC
J: TRBJ1-1; size: few; V: TRBV11-3; D: -; CDR3: CASSLVGGEAFF; DNA: TGTGCCAGCAGCTTAGTGGGGGGTGAAGCTTTCTTT
J: TRBJ1-6; size: few; V: TRBV6-5; D: TRBD1; CDR3: CASSLGGQGGTPLHF; DNA: TGTGCCAGCAGTTTAGGGGGACAGGGGGGAACACCCCTCCACTTT
J: TRBJ1-2; size: -; V: TRBV27; D: -; CDR3: CASSPGGGADYGYTF; DNA: TGTGCCAGCAGTCCCGGGGGGGGCGCGGACTATGGCTACACCTTC
J: TRBJ2-2; size: once; V: TRBV6-4; D: -; CDR3: CASSDTNTGELFF; DNA: TGTGCCAGCAGTGACACAAACACCGGGGAGCTGTTTTTT
J: TRBJ2-3; size: -; V: TRBV28; D: -; CDR3: CASRKTQGTDTQYF; DNA: TGTGCCAGCAGGAAGACGCAGGGCACAGATACGCAGTATTTT
J: TRBJ2-1; size: -; V: TRBV7-3; D: -; CDR3: CASSPRQVAEQFF; DNA: TGTGCCAGCAGCCCTCGACAGGTTGCTGAGCAGTTCTTC
J: TRBJ2-3; size: -; V: TRBV11-3; D: TRBD2; CDR3: CASSLGRRELADTQYF; DNA: TGTGCCAGCAGCTTAGGGCGGCGGGAGTTGGCAGATACGCAGTATTTT
J: TRBJ1-1; size: -; V: TRBV6-1; D: -; CDR3: CASSEDRGGPNTEAFF; DNA: TGTGCCAGCAGTGAAGACCGCGGAGGGCCGAACACTGAAGCTTTCTTT
J: TRBJ2-1; size: -; V: TRBV5-1; D: -; CDR3: CASSLEEGYNEQFF; DNA: TGCGCCAGCAGCTTGGAGGAGGGGTACAATGAGCAGTTCTTC
J: TRBJ2-2; size: -; V: TRBV5-1; D: -; CDR3: CASSLGALSNTGELFF; DNA: TGCGCCAGCAGCCTGGGTGCCCTATCGAACACCGGGGAGCTGTTTTTT
J: TRBJ2-7; size: -; V: TRBV19; D: TRBD2; CDR3: CASRTVAGGLYEQYF; DNA: TGTGCCAGTAGGACGGTAGCGGGAGGGCTCTACGAGCAGTACTTC
J: TRBJ2-1; size: -; V: TRBV6-4; D: TRBD2; CDR3: CASSDSTSGHNEQFF; DNA: TGTGCCAGCAGTGACTCGACTAGCGGACACAATGAGCAGTTCTTC
J: TRBJ1-4; size: few; V: TRBV5-5; D: -; CDR3: CASSRTGTENEKLFF; DNA: TGTGCCAGCAGCCGTACGGGCACAGAGAATGAAAAACTGTTTTTT
J: TRBJ1-6; size: few; V: TRBV7-6; D: -; CDR3: CASSLGLPYNSPLHF; DNA: TGTGCCAGCAGCTTAGGACTGCCCTATAATTCACCCCTCCACTTT
J: TRBJ2-7; size: -; V: TRBV28; D: TRBD2; CDR3: CASSFRPAGGQQQYF; DNA: TGTGCCAGCAGTTTTCGCCCGGCGGGAGGACAGCAACAGTACTTC
J: TRBJ2-5; size: few; V: TRBV7-2; D: -; CDR3: CASTGSIRGETQYF; DNA: TGTGCCAGCACCGGGAGTATCCGTGGGGAGACCCAGTACTTC
J: TRBJ2-7; size: -; V: TRBV9; D: -; CDR3: CASSGSPNPYEQYF; DNA: TGTGCCAGCAGCGGGTCCCCAAACCCCTACGAGCAGTACTTC
J: TRBJ2-7; size: -; V: TRBV11-2; D: TRBD2; CDR3: CASSSYAAGVYEQYF; DNA: TGTGCCAGCAGCTCTTACGCCGCGGGGGTCTACGAGCAGTACTTC
J: TRBJ2-7; size: once; V: TRBV5-1; D: -; CDR3: CASSAWGGTYEQYF; DNA: TGCGCCAGCAGTGCCTGGGGGGGCACCTACGAGCAGTACTTC
J: TRBJ1-5; size: -; V: TRBV5-1; D: TRBD1; CDR3: CASSKGTGNQPQHF; DNA: TGCGCCAGCAGCAAGGGGACAGGCAATCAGCCCCAGCATTTT
J: TRBJ2-1; size: -; V: TRBV9; D: -; CDR3: CASSLGYNEQFF; DNA: TGTGCCAGCAGCCTCGGCTACAATGAGCAGTTCTTC
J: TRBJ2-2; size: few; V: TRBV7-3; D: TRBD2; CDR3: CASSLRAGSTGELFF; DNA: TGTGCCAGCAGCTTAAGAGCGGGATCAACCGGGGAGCTGTTTTTT